A single sample is the source of the 26 T cell receptor beta chains below, sequenced in a study of human T cells and chemical hapten exposure. Time point indicated: patch test 1, 2 weeks after DPC sensitization. Treatment reported: therapeutic diphenylcyclopropenone sensitization with weekly scalp DPC. MiXCR was run by TCRdb on the RACE reads, yielding one entry per CDR3 protein. The repertoire holds around 120,000 distinct CDR3 sequences, with roughly an eighth as singletons. Sequences were derived from whole blood, sampled in connection with sensitization to the hapten diphenylcyclopropenone (DPC). These receptors were taken from a young man with alopecia areata. Some clones in this sample may be carry-over from other donors' samples.

V is TRBV7-9 and J is TRBJ1-5; 8 bases map to TRBD1. The germline V gene has CDR1 SEHNR and CDR2 FQNEAQ (reference sequence). V lost 5 bases to trimming and J lost 6 bases; unmatched junction nucleotides: 12. CDR3 length: 16 residues. CDR3: CASSPGQGGLIQPQHF. The CDR3 bases are TGTGCCAGCAGCCCTGGACAGGGAGGGTTGATTCAGCCCCAGCATTTT.

This clonotype was counted at least ten times. The chain recombines TRBV7-3 with TRBJ2-2; D is undetermined. Germline values: CDR1 SGHTA, CDR2 FQGTGA. V lost 3 bases and J 5 bases, leaving 7 bases between the germline ends. The CDR3 spans 13 residues. CDR3: CASSFFYTGELFF. The CDR3, as DNA: TGTGCCAGCAGCTTCTTTTATACCGGGGAGCTGTTTTTT.

Here the CDR3 DNA reads TGTGCCAGCAGTGAAGCAGTCTCGGACAGGGGGAGCATCCCCAATCAGCCCCAGCATTTT. Its translation: CASSEAVSDRGSIPNQPQHF. The chain employs TRBV6-1 and TRBJ1-5, with TRBD1 identical over 10 bases. Germline V gene sequence: CDR1 MNHNS, CDR2 SASEGT. The junction had 14 bases not matched to a gene; V was cut back by 0 bases and J by 3 bases. The CDR3 contains 20 residues.

The chain is built from TRBV2 and TRBJ2-1, with no clear D. The ends were cut back, 4 bases at V and 6 bases at J, with 1 base in the middle. This CDR3 spans 10 amino acids. Germline V gene lookup returns CDR1 SNHLY and CDR2 FYNNEI. This CDR3 is CASSVNEQFF. CDR3 bases: TGTGCCAGCAGTGTCAATGAGCAGTTCTTC.

V usage is TRBV18 and J usage is TRBJ2-3, with 14 bases lining up with TRBD2. Germline V gives CDR1 KGHSH, CDR2 LQKENI. The V and J ends lost 3 bases and 0 bases, in that order; junction bases with no gene match: 5. The CDR3 is 18 residues long. The CDR3 protein is CASSPGLAGGSSTDTQYF. DNA for the CDR3: TGTGCCAGCTCACCCGGACTAGCGGGGGGCTCTAGCACAGATACGCAGTATTTT. The full variable domain, in which reference TRBV18 and TRBJ2-3 provide the parts outside the CDR3, is NAGVMQNPRHLVRRRGQEARLRCSPMKGHSHVYWYRQLPEEGLKFMVYLQKENIIDESGMPKERFSAEFPKEGPSILRIQQVVRGDSAAYFCASSPGLAGGSSTDTQYFGPGTRLTVL.

This clonotype has a handful of counts. This chain uses TRBV4-1 with TRBJ2-3; D gene uncertain. CDR3 length equals 16 residues. Deletions cut 3 bases from V and 6 bases from J, with 19 bases between. CDR1 is MGHRA, CDR2 YSYEKL, per germline. The CDR3 region is CASSHVGLLGSDTQYF. The CDR3 DNA reads TGCGCCAGCAGCCATGTTGGGTTGTTGGGGTCCGATACGCAGTATTTT.

V usage is TRBV19 and J usage is TRBJ2-1, with TRBD2 matching over 9 bases. The trim removed 2 bases at V and 6 bases at J, leaving 5 bases unmatched. The V gene's germline CDR1 is LNHDA and CDR2 SQIVND (reference sequence). This CDR3 has 15 amino acids. In nucleotides, the CDR3 is TGTGCCAGTAGTATACTAGCGGGGAACCCCAATGAGCAGTTCTTC. Encoded protein: CASSILAGNPNEQFF.

This chain joins TRBV19 and TRBJ2-5, with D hard to call. This CDR3 comprises 13 residues. Germline CDR1 LNHDA, CDR2 SQIVND (reference sequence). Trimming left V 3 bases short and J 1 base short, with 6 bases between. For the CDR3, the DNA is TGTGCCAGTAGTATCCTGATCCAAGAGACCCAGTACTTC. It encodes CASSILIQETQYF.

The sample holds a few counts of this clonotype. The V and J genes are TRBV4-1 and TRBJ2-7; D is perhaps TRBD2 (5 bases). Germline CDR1 and CDR2: MGHRA and YSYEKL. CDR3 length equals 17 residues. Trimming took 4 bases from V and 4 from J, leaving 23 bases between them. CDR3 coding DNA: TGCGCCAGCAGCCGTTCTTCCGGGGAACAGCTACCATACGAGCAGTACTTC. It encodes CASSRSSGEQLPYEQYF.

This clonotype has a handful of counts. The chain uses TRBV19 and TRBJ2-1, with D maybe TRBD2 (6 bases). There are 16 residues in the CDR3. Trimming shortened V by 4 bases and J by 4 bases, and 17 bases separated the two germline ends. Germline-derived CDR1 and CDR2 are LNHDA and SQIVND (reference sequence). The CDR3 sequence is CASSKTGTGRYNEQFF. In nucleotides, the CDR3 is TGTGCCAGTAGTAAGACCGGGACTGGACGATACAATGAGCAGTTCTTC.

This clonotype was seen only a few times. The chain joins TRBV6-5 to TRBJ1-1; no clear D gene. V shed 5 bases and J shed 1 base, with 11 bases lying between them. The CDR3 runs 14 residues. CDR1 and CDR2 (germline): MNHEY, SVGAGI. CDR3 in DNA: TGTGCCAGCAGTCCCGACACGTGGAACACTGAAGCTTTCTTT. Encoded protein: CASSPDTWNTEAFF.

This clonotype was picked up a small number of times. This chain uses TRBV6-1 with TRBJ2-2; 10 nucleotides align to TRBD1. V trimming: 5 bases; J trimming: 6 bases; junction bases outside the gene matches: 6. The CDR3 covers 15 residues. The germline CDR1 and CDR2 sequences are MNHNS and SASEGT. DNA for the CDR3: TGTGCCAGCAGTCCCGGGACAGGGGACGCCGGGGAGCTGTTTTTT. This translates into CASSPGTGDAGELFF.

There are a few counts of this clonotype. The chain is built from TRBV27 and TRBJ1-5, with TRBD1 identical over 7 bases. The CDR3 is 14 amino acids. In germline, CDR1 is MNHEY, CDR2 SMNVEV (reference sequence). After removal of 6 bases from V and 0 bases from J, the junction contained 2 bases not matched to a gene. This CDR3 is CASRTGYSNQPQHF. The CDR3, as DNA: TGTGCCAGCAGGACAGGGTATAGCAATCAGCCCCAGCATTTT.

The genes are TRBV5-1 and TRBJ2-7; TRBD1 aligns across 11 bases. CDR1 and CDR2 (germline): SGHRS, YFSETQ. This CDR3 is built from 14 residues. Unmatched junction bases numbered 5, after V lost 4 bases and J lost 5 bases. Here the CDR3 DNA reads TGCGCCAGCAGCCCAGGACAGGGGGCCCACGAGCAGTACTTC. Its protein product is CASSPGQGAHEQYF. The whole variable domain, remainder taken from reference TRBV5-1 and TRBJ2-7, is KAGVTQTPRYLIKTRGQQVTLSCSPISGHRSVSWYQQTPGQGLQFLFEYFSETQRNKGNFPGRFSGRQFSNSRSEMNVSTLELGDSALYLCASSPGQGAHEQYFGPGTRLTVT.

This clonotype has ten or more counts. This rearrangement joins TRBV20-1 to TRBJ1-6; TRBD1 agrees at 8 bases. The ends lost 2 bases at V and 10 bases at J; junction bases unmatched: 22. This CDR3 has 19 residues. CDR1 is DFQATT, CDR2 SNEGSKA, per germline (reference sequence). The CDR3, as DNA: TGCAGTGCTAGATCCACCCGAGGACAGGGCTCGGTTGAGGTGTCACCCCTCCACTTT. Protein sequence: CSARSTRGQGSVEVSPLHF.

The chain combines TRBV5-1 with TRBJ2-3; D unresolved. This CDR3 comprises 17 residues. Trimming removed 0 bases from V and 5 bases from J, with 19 bases in between. Germline CDR1 SGHRS, CDR2 YFSETQ. The DNA for the CDR3 is TGCGCCAGCAGCTTGGCATCTTCCAGCATAAAGGGAGATACGCAGTATTTT. Its translation: CASSLASSSIKGDTQYF.

The chain is built from TRBV28 and TRBJ1-1; TRBD1 might be the D (5 bases). The CDR3 consists of 14 residues. V lost 6 bases and J 4 bases, leaving 15 bases between the germline ends. Germline lookup yields CDR1 MDHEN and CDR2 SYDVKM. CDR3 sequence reads: CASSAPGLITEAFF. The CDR3 DNA reads as TGTGCCAGCAGCGCTCCGGGGCTAATCACTGAAGCTTTCTTT.

The chain recombines TRBV29-1 with TRBJ1-1; D is undetermined. Germline lookup yields CDR1 SQVTM and CDR2 ANQGSEA. The CDR3 runs to 9 residues. V lost 5 bases to trimming and J lost 8 bases, with 6 bases between them. DNA of the CDR3: TGCAGCGTTCAGGAGGAAGCTTTCTTT. It translates to CSVQEEAFF.

In its sample, this clonotype was seen a few times. J is TRBJ2-7 and V is TRBV3-1, with D possibly matching TRBD2 (6 bases). Germline assignment: CDR1 LGHDT and CDR2 YNNKEL (reference sequence). This CDR3 contains 11 residues. V lost 4 bases to trimming and J lost 5 bases, with 6 bases between them. The CDR3 nucleotides read TGTGCCAGCAGCCGGGGGGACGAGCAGTACTTC. Translating it yields CASSRGDEQYF.

The chain recombines TRBV6-4 with TRBJ1-1; D possibly corresponds to TRBD1 (6 bases). Trimming left V 3 bases short and J 0 bases short, with 8 bases between. Germline V CDR1 and CDR2: MRHNA, SNTAGT. The CDR3 is made up of 14 amino acids. The CDR3 nucleotides read TGTGCCAGCAGTGAAACAGGGATGAACACTGAAGCTTTCTTT. It is translated as CASSETGMNTEAFF.

This clonotype was seen a few times. The V gene is TRBV29-1, the J gene TRBJ2-3; no firm D call. V was pared by 6 bases and J by 0 bases, with 10 bases between. There are 13 residues in the CDR3. The germline gives CDR1 SQVTM, CDR2 ANQGSEA. CDR3 sequence (DNA): TGCAGCGTCCTACATACTAGCACAGATACGCAGTATTTT. Translating it yields CSVLHTSTDTQYF.

In this sample, this clonotype turned up a few times. V and J are TRBV7-2 and TRBJ1-1, with a tentative D call TRBD1 (5 bases). Between the trimmed V and J ends, which lost 6 bases and 6 bases, there was a span of 11 bases. From germline, CDR1 is SGHTA and CDR2 FQGNSA. CDR3 length equals 12 residues. Here the CDR3 reads CASSEGISEAFF. Written as DNA, the CDR3 is TGTGCCAGCAGTGAGGGGATCTCTGAAGCTTTCTTT.

This clonotype has at least ten counts. The V call is TRBV18, the J call TRBJ2-2; unclear D gene. Germline V lookup: CDR1 KGHSH, CDR2 LQKENI. CDR3 length equals 14 residues. V lost 3 bases and J 6 bases, leaving 11 bases between the germline ends. The CDR3 nucleotides are TGTGCCAGCTCACCTCGACCCGAAGCCGGGGAGCTGTTTTTT. It is translated as CASSPRPEAGELFF.

This clonotype has ten or more counts. This chain links TRBV28 with TRBJ1-5; D is uncertain. Trimming removed 5 bases at V and 9 bases at J, with 2 bases between. This CDR3 contains 9 residues. Germline V gene sequence: CDR1 MDHEN, CDR2 SYDVKM. This chain's CDR3 is CASSGPQHF. The CDR3 DNA is TGTGCCAGCAGTGGGCCCCAGCATTTT. Full variable domain (outside the CDR3, taken from reference TRBV28 and TRBJ1-5): DVKVTQSSRYLVKRTGEKVFLECVQDMDHENMFWYRQDPGLGLRLIYFSYDVKMKEKGDIPEGYSVSREKKERFSLILESASTNQTSMYLCASSGPQHFGDGTRLSIL.

The chain uses TRBV3-1 and TRBJ1-1; no clear D gene. Germline V lookup: CDR1 LGHDT, CDR2 YNNKEL (reference sequence). The V end lost 0 bases, the J end lost 2 bases, and 7 bases lay between the germline ends. CDR3 length: 14 amino acids. Here the CDR3 DNA reads TGTGCCAGCAGCCAAGACTCGGGAAACACTGAAGCTTTCTTT. Translation: CASSQDSGNTEAFF.

This clonotype occurred a few times. The V and J genes are TRBV10-3 and TRBJ2-1; TRBD1 matches at 11 bases. Germline CDR1 and CDR2: ENHRY and SYGVKD. J lost 4 bases, V lost 6 bases, and 2 bases had no gene match. The CDR3 sequence is 14 residues long. CDR3: CAISRDRGYNEQFF. The CDR3 DNA sequence: TGTGCCATCAGCCGGGACAGGGGGTACAATGAGCAGTTCTTC.